These 21 T cell receptor beta chains share one sample of origin, sequenced in a study of blood T cells in healthy people across ages. Next came a second PCR, run for about 7 to 12 cycles, which used a sample-barcoded 5' primer along with a J-beta primer mix. TCRdb redid the calling of the 5' RACE reads with MiXCR, one entry per CDR3 protein. Found here are around 800,000 distinct CDR3 sequences, more than 40% of them singletons; the top ten hold roughly 19%. The sample comprised blood. The receptors were sampled from a man aged 60-69 years in good health.

The chain links TRBV20-1 to TRBJ2-3; D may correspond to TRBD1 or TRBD2 (5 bases each). The CDR3 has 15 residues. V shed 3 bases and J shed 4 bases, with 17 bases lying between them. Germline lookup yields CDR1 DFQATT and CDR2 SNEGSKA (reference sequence). The CDR3 here is CSARGVALSSDTQYF. The CDR3 nucleotides read TGCAGTGCTAGGGGGGTTGCGCTATCGTCAGATACGCAGTATTTT.

The rearrangement joins TRBV2 to TRBJ2-7; possibly TRBD1 or TRBD2 for D (5 bases each). The CDR3 is made up of 14 amino acids. V lost 6 bases to trimming and J lost 0 bases, with 12 bases between them. Germline V gene data show CDR1 as SNHLY and CDR2 as FYNNEI. CDR3 nucleotide sequence: TGTGCCAGCAGGTGGGACGGACCCTCCTACGAGCAGTACTTC. It translates to CASRWDGPSYEQYF.

The chain uses TRBV27 and TRBJ2-7, with no clear D. CDR1 is MNHEY and CDR2 is SMNVEV in the germline V gene (reference sequence). Trimming stripped 6 bases from V and 3 bases from J, with 12 bases between. The CDR3 covers 13 residues. CDR3 DNA: TGTGCCAGCAGAGTATCCGCCCTCTACGAGCAGTACTTC. As protein: CASRVSALYEQYF.

V gene TRBV30 combines with J gene TRBJ1-2; D is ambiguous. The CDR3 covers 14 residues. Per the germline V gene, CDR1 is GTSNPN and CDR2 is SVGIG (reference sequence). V lost 3 bases and J lost 4, with 15 bases in between. This CDR3 reads CAWSPGESAYGYTF. In DNA, the CDR3 is TGTGCCTGGAGCCCCGGAGAGTCAGCCTATGGCTACACCTTC. The variable domain in full, with the rest retrieved from reference TRBV30 and TRBJ1-2, is SQTIHQWPATLVQPVGSPLSLECTVEGTSNPNLYWYRQAAGRGLQLLFYSVGIGQISSEVPQNLSASRPQDRQFILSSKKLLLSDSGFYLCAWSPGESAYGYTFGSGTRLTVV.

V usage is TRBV20-1 and J usage is TRBJ1-1, with D perhaps matching TRBD1 (6 bases). The CDR3 is 15 residues long. Germline lookup yields CDR1 DFQATT and CDR2 SNEGSKA (reference sequence). Trimming stripped 1 base from V and 2 bases from J, with 14 bases between. CDR3 coding DNA: TGCAGTGCTAGAGCCAACAGGGCCATTAACACTGAAGCTTTCTTT. Translating it yields CSARANRAINTEAFF.

V gene TRBV28 combines with J gene TRBJ2-3; 7 nucleotides match TRBD2. CDR1 and CDR2 from the germline V gene are MDHEN and SYDVKM. Trimming cost V 4 bases and J 3 bases; bases outside gene matches: 10. CDR3 length: 16 residues. The DNA for the CDR3 is TGTGCCAGCAGTTCTCCACTAGCGAGAGGGACAGATACGCAGTATTTT. It codes for CASSSPLARGTDTQYF.

This clonotype was counted a few times. The chain uses TRBV24-1 and TRBJ2-3; 7 bases map to TRBD1. V shed 4 bases, J shed 3 bases, and the junction held 6 bases outside the gene matches. The CDR3 consists of 15 residues. The V gene's germline CDR1 is KGHDR and CDR2 SFDVKD. CDR3 DNA sequence: TGTGCCACCAGTGAAGAGGCAGGGGGAACAGATACGCAGTATTTT. The encoded protein is CATSEEAGGTDTQYF.

The genes are TRBV7-9 and TRBJ2-1, with 9 positions matching TRBD2. The CDR3 covers 15 residues. Germline trimming cut 2 bases from V and 7 bases from J; bases unmatched to any gene: 6. Per the germline V gene, CDR1 is SEHNR and CDR2 is FQNEAQ (reference sequence). CDR3 coding DNA: TGTGCCAGCAGCTTATCGGGACTAGCTACTAATGAGCAGTTCTTC. It codes for CASSLSGLATNEQFF.

This clonotype has more than one count but fewer than ten. The chain uses TRBV28 and TRBJ2-7, with D maybe TRBD2 (5 bases). V lost 2 bases and J 3 bases, leaving 11 bases between the germline ends. The germline V gene encodes CDR1 MDHEN and CDR2 SYDVKM. This CDR3 region has 14 residues. CDR3 nucleotide sequence: TGTGCCAGCAGTTTACGAGGGTTTCTCTACGAGCAGTACTTC. Amino acid sequence: CASSLRGFLYEQYF.

The V call is TRBV11-2, the J call TRBJ2-7, with 8 bases lining up with TRBD2. Losses at the gene ends were 3 bases for V and 0 bases for J; bases not matched to a gene: 7. CDR3 size: 16 residues. Germline CDR1 reads SGHAT; CDR2 reads FQNNGV. The CDR3 DNA follows: TGTGCCAGCAGCTTCGACCTTAGCGGGGACTCCTACGAGCAGTACTTC. Protein sequence: CASSFDLSGDSYEQYF.

This clonotype has just a few counts. The J gene is TRBJ2-1, the V gene TRBV29-1; 8 positions match TRBD1. V shed 7 bases, J shed 1 base, and the junction held 6 bases outside the gene matches. The CDR3 has 14 residues. Germline V gene lookup returns CDR1 SQVTM and CDR2 ANQGSEA. The CDR3 reads CSAVGQGSYNEQFF. The CDR3 DNA reads as TGCAGCGCTGTTGGACAGGGATCCTACAATGAGCAGTTCTTC.

This clonotype was seen at least ten times. The chain's CDR3 is CSGGTNDRVSGYTF. CDR3 coding DNA: TGCAGCGGGGGGACCAACGACAGGGTTTCTGGCTACACCTTC. The chain joins TRBV29-1 to TRBJ1-2; 7 bases match TRBD1. The CDR3 loop spans 14 amino acids. The germline V gene has CDR1 SQVTM and CDR2 ANQGSEA. V shed 7 bases and J 7 bases; nucleotides not matched to a gene: 15.

The chain carries TRBV7-2 and TRBJ2-3; D may match TRBD1 or TRBD2 (5 bases each). Germline V gene sequence: CDR1 SGHTA, CDR2 FQGNSA. The ends were cut back, 5 bases at V and 2 bases at J, with 17 bases in the middle. This CDR3 comprises 16 residues. CDR3 protein: CASSKWTGATTDTQYF. The CDR3, as DNA: TGTGCCAGCAGCAAGTGGACTGGGGCTACCACAGATACGCAGTATTTT.

This clonotype appeared a few times. The chain links TRBV7-9 to TRBJ1-1; D might be TRBD1 (6 bases). Trimming left V 5 bases short and J 6 bases short, with 19 bases between. Per germline, CDR1 SEHNR and CDR2 FQNEAQ (reference sequence). There are 15 residues in the CDR3. CDR3 bases: TGTGCCAGCAGCAAAGGGACACACGAACGGTCTGAAGCTTTCTTT. Encoded protein: CASSKGTHERSEAFF.

The V gene is TRBV25-1, the J gene TRBJ2-1; no reliable D call. Trimming took off 3 bases at V and 2 bases at J, with 14 bases between the two ends. The germline V gene has CDR1 MGHDK and CDR2 SYGVNS. CDR3 length equals 16 residues. The CDR3 protein is CASSDRRVKAYNEQFF. In DNA, the CDR3 is TGTGCCAGCAGTGACCGACGGGTGAAAGCCTACAATGAGCAGTTCTTC.

This rearrangement joins TRBV27 to TRBJ1-6, with TRBD1 identical over 9 bases. V lost 5 bases to trimming and J lost 5 bases; unmatched junction nucleotides: 4. CDR3 length: 15 amino acids. Germline V gene data show CDR1 as MNHEY and CDR2 as SMNVEV (reference sequence). Here the CDR3 reads CASSLGTGNNSPLHF. The CDR3 region has the DNA TGTGCCAGCAGTCTCGGGACAGGGAATAATTCACCCCTCCACTTT.

The rearrangement joins TRBV5-5 to TRBJ2-2, with D hard to call. V was cut by 4 bases and J by 4 bases, with 11 bases left in between. The germline gives CDR1 SGHKS, CDR2 YYEKEE (reference sequence). The CDR3 spans 14 residues. The CDR3 sequence is CASSVGRSTGELFF. In DNA, the CDR3 is TGTGCCAGCAGCGTGGGCCGAAGCACCGGGGAGCTGTTTTTT.

This clonotype was seen more than once but under ten times. The rearrangement links TRBV4-1 to TRBJ2-7, with D perhaps TRBD1 or TRBD2 (5 bases each). Trimming took 4 bases from V and 0 from J, leaving 13 bases between them. Germline-derived CDR1 and CDR2 are MGHRA and YSYEKL. This CDR3 is 15 amino acids long. This CDR3 is CASSLNGDHSYEQYF. The CDR3 DNA reads TGCGCCAGCAGCCTTAACGGGGACCACTCCTACGAGCAGTACTTC.

V gene TRBV20-1 combines with J gene TRBJ2-3; 12 nucleotides agree with TRBD2. Per germline, CDR1 DFQATT and CDR2 SNEGSKA (reference sequence). J was trimmed by 6 bases and V by 6 bases; bases with no gene match: 10. The CDR3 extends over 15 amino acids. The CDR3 sequence is CSAHGASGGGDTQYF. The CDR3 DNA reads as TGCAGTGCCCATGGGGCTAGCGGGGGGGGCGATACGCAGTATTTT.

This chain uses TRBV11-3 with TRBJ1-2; TRBD1 matches 9 bases. The CDR3 runs to 15 residues. J was trimmed by 1 base and V by 5 bases; bases with no gene match: 5. Germline CDR1 is SGHNT and CDR2 is YENEEA. The CDR3, as DNA: TGTGCCAGCAGCCTATGGACAGGGGTTAACTATGGCTACACCTTC. As protein: CASSLWTGVNYGYTF.

The chain is built from TRBV24-1 and TRBJ2-7; D call uncertain. In germline, CDR1 is KGHDR, CDR2 SFDVKD. V was trimmed by 6 bases and J by 3 bases, leaving 11 bases between them. This CDR3 has 13 residues. This chain's CDR3 is CATSSGLDYEQYF. DNA for the CDR3: TGTGCCACCAGTTCCGGTTTGGACTACGAGCAGTACTTC.